A single count supports the clone carrying this T cell receptor beta chain. With TRAV- and TRBV-specific primers, first-strand cDNA was made, covering the alpha and beta chains. TCRs were put through around 20 PCR cycles of amplification with Phusion. A constant-region primer and the V-primer adapter served as the primer pair. Each CDR3 protein is one row after TCRdb ran MiXCR on the reads. The sample shows tens of thousands of distinct CDR3 sequences, over 15% of them seen only once. This record comes from a study of low-dose radiotherapy and immunotherapy resistance in tumors. Across the study: Fractions of 0.5 Gy went to Cohort 1 every 2 weeks, totaling 6.5 Gy. Every six weeks patients received intravenous ipilimumab 1 mg/kg, and every two weeks they received intravenous nivolumab 240 mg. Patients took aspirin 300 mg by mouth once daily. This continued for four cycles, starting on cycle 1 day 1.

The time point was: before trial treatment. The CDR3 is 13 amino acids. Trimming took off 0 bases at V and 5 bases at J, with 7 bases between the two ends. Germline-derived CDR1 and CDR2 are ENHRY and SYGVKD. The chain carries TRBV10-3 and TRBJ2-5; no firm D call. The material sequenced was PBMCs, taken before treatment. This TCR was recovered from a male donor with prostate cancer. DNA of the CDR3: TGTGCCATCAGTGAGTCGACTGTGGAGACCCAGTACTTC. Encoded protein: CAISESTVETQYF.